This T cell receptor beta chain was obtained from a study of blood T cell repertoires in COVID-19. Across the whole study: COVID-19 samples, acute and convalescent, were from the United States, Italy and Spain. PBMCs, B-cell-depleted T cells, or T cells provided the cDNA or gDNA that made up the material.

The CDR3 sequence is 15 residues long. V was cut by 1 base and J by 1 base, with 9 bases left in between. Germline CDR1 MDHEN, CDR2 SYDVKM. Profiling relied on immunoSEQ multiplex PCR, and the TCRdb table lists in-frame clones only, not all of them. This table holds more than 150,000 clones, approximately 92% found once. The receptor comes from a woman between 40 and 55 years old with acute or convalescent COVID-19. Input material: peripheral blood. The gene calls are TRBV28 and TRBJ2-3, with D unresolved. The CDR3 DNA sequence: TGTGCCAGCAGTTTATTTATACAAGGCACAGATACGCAGTATTTT. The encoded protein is CASSLFIQGTDTQYF.